Presented here are 22 T cell receptor beta chains from one specimen sequenced in a study of cytomegalovirus exposure and HLA in healthy donors. PCR involved 60 Vbeta and 13 Jbeta primers. Assay: immunoSEQ multiplex PCR; the TCRdb copy retains only in-frame clones and omits some. The sample lists just over 150,000 clones; under 85% were seen once. Specimen: PBMCs. These receptors were obtained from a woman younger than 45 in good health and CMV-seronegative.

The chain combines TRBV5-1 with TRBJ1-5; 7 nucleotides match TRBD1. The length of the CDR3 is 15 residues. The germline CDR1 and CDR2 sequences are SGHRS and YFSETQ. Trimming removed 4 bases from V and 3 bases from J; junction bases left unmatched: 7. DNA for the CDR3: TGCGCCAGCAGCCCGGGACAGTCCTACAATCAGCCCCAGCATTTT. Amino acid sequence: CASSPGQSYNQPQHF.

V gene TRBV4-2 combines with J gene TRBJ2-6; tentatively, D is TRBD2 (5 bases). Trimming pared 4 bases from V and 0 bases from J, leaving 13 bases between. The CDR3 has 17 residues. Germline assignment: CDR1 LGHNA and CDR2 YNFKEQ. The CDR3 DNA reads TGTGCCAGCAGCCCGTCCGTAGGGAGCTCTGGGGCCAACGTCCTGACTTTC. It yields the protein CASSPSVGSSGANVLTF.

This chain joins TRBV5-1 and TRBJ2-1, with 7 bases fitting TRBD1. The CDR3 runs 14 residues. Germline-derived CDR1 and CDR2 are SGHRS and YFSETQ. The junction had 5 bases not matched to a gene; V was cut back by 7 bases and J by 1 base. CDR3 sequence: CASSEQGSYNEQFF. The CDR3 DNA follows: TGCGCCAGCTCGGAACAGGGGTCCTACAATGAGCAGTTCTTC. The full variable domain, rest sourced from reference TRBV5-1 and TRBJ2-1, is KAGVTQTPRYLIKTRGQQVTLSCSPISGHRSVSWYQQTPGQGLQFLFEYFSETQRNKGNFPGRFSGRQFSNSRSEMNVSTLELGDSALYLCASSEQGSYNEQFFGPGTRLTVL.

This clone has just a few counts. V is TRBV5-6 and J is TRBJ1-2, with D perhaps matching TRBD1 (5 bases). V dropped 0 bases and J dropped 8 bases, with 11 bases sitting between them. Germline V CDR1 and CDR2: SGHDT, YYEEEE. CDR3 length: 13 residues. This CDR3 reads CASSLGTGLGYTF. CDR3 nucleotides: TGTGCCAGCAGCTTGGGTACAGGACTAGGCTACACCTTC.

The chain joins TRBV7-9 to TRBJ1-6; no clear D gene. Germline assignment: CDR1 SEHNR and CDR2 FQNEAQ (reference sequence). The CDR3 totals 14 residues. V was pared by 7 bases and J by 1 base, with 8 bases between. CDR3 amino acids: CASKASSYNSPLHF. The DNA of the CDR3 is TGTGCCAGCAAAGCGTCTTCCTATAATTCACCCCTCCACTTT.

The chain recombines TRBV6-6 with TRBJ2-3; weak D call: TRBD1 (6 bases). V lost 2 bases and J lost 9, with 15 bases in between. Germline V gene lookup returns CDR1 MNHNY and CDR2 SVGAGI (reference sequence). The CDR3 runs 14 residues. CDR3 nucleotides: TGTGCCAGCAGTTACGGGCAGGGGATTGAAACGCAGTATTTT. This codes for CASSYGQGIETQYF.

The rearrangement uses TRBV18 and TRBJ2-7, with D uncertain. The CDR3 has 13 residues. The V gene's germline CDR1 is KGHSH and CDR2 LQKENI. V shed 6 bases and J shed 5 bases, with 14 bases lying between them. CDR3 nucleotides: TGTGCCAGCTCCAATGGGTTTCGGGACGAGCAGTACTTC. This codes for CASSNGFRDEQYF.

The chain has TRBV2 and TRBJ1-6; D unclear. Trimming took 6 bases from V and 9 from J, leaving 24 bases between them. This CDR3 comprises 17 residues. Looked up from germline, CDR1 is SNHLY and CDR2 is FYNNEI. The CDR3 protein is CASSPTFSTGFGSPLHF. CDR3 DNA: TGTGCCAGCAGCCCTACCTTTTCGACTGGATTTGGTTCACCCCTCCACTTT.

The chain combines TRBV5-1 with TRBJ2-1; no firm D call. Trimming cost V 4 bases and J 4 bases, with 12 bases left between them. CDR3 length equals 14 residues. Looked up from germline, CDR1 is SGHRS and CDR2 is YFSETQ. The CDR3 sequence is CASSRDGEYNEQFF. Written as DNA, the CDR3 is TGCGCCAGCAGCAGAGACGGAGAATACAATGAGCAGTTCTTC.

The chain employs TRBV9 and TRBJ2-6; D uncertain. CDR1 is SGDLS, CDR2 YYNGEE, per germline. The CDR3 contains 17 residues. Trimming cost V 2 bases and J 0 bases, with 12 bases left between them. The CDR3 protein is CASSVGRQYSGANVLTF. In DNA, the CDR3 is TGTGCCAGCAGCGTGGGCAGGCAGTACTCTGGGGCCAACGTCCTGACTTTC. Full variable domain (outside the CDR3, taken from reference TRBV9 and TRBJ2-6): DSGVTQTPKHLITATGQRVTLRCSPRSGDLSVYWYQQSLDQGLQFLIQYYNGEERAKGNILERFSAQQFPDLHSELNLSSLELGDSALYFCASSVGRQYSGANVLTFGAGSRLTVL.

This chain links TRBV29-1 with TRBJ2-7; TRBD1 agrees at 8 bases. The junction had 9 bases not matched to a gene; V was cut back by 4 bases and J by 4 bases. Germline CDR1 reads SQVTM; CDR2 reads ANQGSEA. CDR3 length: 14 residues. The DNA for the CDR3 is TGCAGCGTTGGTAGACAGGGGAACCCTTACGAGCAGTACTTC. As protein: CSVGRQGNPYEQYF.

J is TRBJ2-7 and V is TRBV27, with 7 bases identical to TRBD2. V gave up 10 bases and J gave up 2 bases; unmatched junction bases: 11. Germline V gene data show CDR1 as MNHEY and CDR2 as SMNVEV (reference sequence). The CDR3 sequence is 14 residues long. CDR3 sequence: CATGGWAGAYEQYF. CDR3 DNA: TGTGCCACCGGAGGGTGGGCGGGAGCCTACGAGCAGTACTTC.

This chain joins TRBV7-3 and TRBJ2-5; 7 nucleotides align to TRBD2. This CDR3 is 15 amino acids long. In germline, CDR1 is SGHTA, CDR2 FQGTGA. V lost 2 bases and J lost 0; bases outside the gene matches: 3. This chain's CDR3 is CASSLGGGNQETQYF. Written as DNA, the CDR3 is TGTGCCAGCAGCTTAGGGGGGGGAAACCAAGAGACCCAGTACTTC.

This clone showed up just a few times. This chain uses TRBV9 with TRBJ2-2, with TRBD2 matching 14 bases. Looked up from germline, CDR1 is SGDLS and CDR2 is YYNGEE. After removal of 0 bases from V and 5 bases from J, the junction contained 9 bases not matched to a gene. CDR3 length: 19 amino acids. The CDR3 nucleotides are TGTGCCAGCAGCGTAGGAGGACTAGCGGGGGGACGGGGGACCGGGGAGCTGTTTTTT. Amino acid sequence: CASSVGGLAGGRGTGELFF.

This clone was counted a few times. The rearrangement uses TRBV6-6 and TRBJ1-1; TRBD1 agrees at 9 bases. Trimming at V came to 8 bases and at J to 5 bases, leaving 12 bases not matched to a gene. Looked up from germline, CDR1 is MNHNY and CDR2 is SVGAGI (reference sequence). CDR3 size: 15 residues. The CDR3 is CASGRTGVGVTEAFF. As DNA, the CDR3 is TGTGCCAGCGGCCGGACAGGGGTCGGAGTAACTGAAGCTTTCTTT.

This chain links TRBV5-5 with TRBJ1-2; TRBD1 aligns across 8 bases. The junction had 5 bases not matched to a gene; V was cut back by 3 bases and J by 4 bases. CDR1 is SGHKS, CDR2 YYEKEE, per germline (reference sequence). The CDR3 length is 14 residues. In DNA, the CDR3 is TGTGCCAGCAGCTCGACAGGGGTTATCTATGGCTACACCTTC. As protein: CASSSTGVIYGYTF.

This clone was recorded a few times. This chain links TRBV30 with TRBJ1-2; D is ambiguous. The CDR3 totals 17 residues. Germline values: CDR1 GTSNPN, CDR2 SVGIG (reference sequence). V was clipped by 0 bases and J by 6 bases, with 23 bases between them. DNA for the CDR3: TGTGCCTGGAGTGTTCTTCCTTGGGCTCCCTCGAGCCATGGCTACACCTTC. Translating it yields CAWSVLPWAPSSHGYTF.

The rearrangement joins TRBV5-1 to TRBJ2-3, with D possibly TRBD2 on 5 matching bases. This CDR3 region has 14 residues. From germline, CDR1 is SGHRS and CDR2 YFSETQ. V lost 4 bases to trimming and J lost 2 bases, with 11 bases between them. The CDR3 DNA reads TGCGCCAGCAGCCTGACTAACCCCACAGATACGCAGTATTTT. This encodes CASSLTNPTDTQYF.

The chain employs TRBV5-6 and TRBJ1-4, with 7 bases lining up with TRBD1. Germline-derived CDR1 and CDR2 are SGHDT and YYEEEE. The CDR3 length is 18 residues. J lost 7 bases, V lost 6 bases, and 21 bases had no gene match. The CDR3 here is CASTLYTGTEIWGEKLFF. For the CDR3, the DNA is TGTGCCAGCACCCTTTATACCGGGACAGAAATATGGGGTGAAAAACTGTTTTTT.

This chain links TRBV5-1 with TRBJ2-3; TRBD2 aligns across 13 bases. The V gene end was trimmed by 1 base and the J gene end by 5 bases; junction bases not matched to a gene: 16. Germline lookup yields CDR1 SGHRS and CDR2 YFSETQ. This CDR3 has 20 residues. The CDR3: CASSLPSGPGTSGVQDTQYF. The DNA of the CDR3 is TGCGCCAGCAGCTTGCCCTCCGGGCCCGGGACTAGCGGGGTTCAAGATACGCAGTATTTT.

The CDR3: CASSFPPRTTPEAFF. The CDR3 DNA is TGTGCCAGCAGCTTTCCTCCAAGGACTACTCCTGAAGCTTTCTTT. The rearrangement links TRBV7-9 to TRBJ1-1, with D unresolved. This CDR3 comprises 15 residues. V was pared by 3 bases and J by 6 bases, with 17 bases between. Germline V gene sequence: CDR1 SEHNR, CDR2 FQNEAQ (reference sequence).

V gene TRBV5-4 combines with J gene TRBJ1-1, with 7 nucleotides matching TRBD1. V shed 4 bases and J 1 base; nucleotides not matched to a gene: 4. Looked up from germline, CDR1 is SGHNT and CDR2 is YYREEE (reference sequence). This CDR3 region has 14 residues. CDR3 nucleotides: TGTGCCAGCAGCGTGGGACAGTCGAACACTGAAGCTTTCTTT. The encoded protein is CASSVGQSNTEAFF. Supplemented by reference TRBV5-4 and TRBJ1-1, the full variable domain reads ETGVTQSPTHLIKTRGQQVTLRCSSQSGHNTVSWYQQALGQGPQFIFQYYREEENGRGNFPPRFSGLQFPNYSSELNVNALELDDSALYLCASSVGQSNTEAFFGQGTRLTVV.